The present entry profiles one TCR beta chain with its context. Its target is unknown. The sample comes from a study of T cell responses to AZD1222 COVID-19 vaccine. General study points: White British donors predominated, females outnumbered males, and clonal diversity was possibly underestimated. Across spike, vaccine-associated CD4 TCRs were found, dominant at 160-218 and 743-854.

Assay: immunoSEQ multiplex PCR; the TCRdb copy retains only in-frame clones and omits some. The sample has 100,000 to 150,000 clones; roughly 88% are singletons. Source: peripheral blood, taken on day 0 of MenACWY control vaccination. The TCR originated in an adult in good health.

CDR3 in amino acids: CASSPGVGDRGQETQYF. In DNA, the CDR3 is TGTGCCAGCAGCCCTGGAGTGGGGGACAGGGGACAAGAGACCCAGTACTTC. V usage is TRBV7-3 and J usage is TRBJ2-5; 10 bases line up with TRBD1. The germline CDR1 and CDR2 sequences are SGHTA and FQGTGA. The V gene end was trimmed by 5 bases and the J gene end by 2 bases; junction bases not matched to a gene: 11. The CDR3 runs 17 residues.